One and the same sample provided the 24 T cell receptor beta chains below, sequenced in a study of T cells in Graves' hyperthyroidism and ophthalmopathy. RNA transcripts provided the source from which TCR beta CDR3 regions were amplified. The primer set for the first-round RT-PCR of the TCR CDR3 was HTBI. TCRdb re-called the multiplex PCR reads with MiXCR, one entry per CDR3 protein. The top ten hold over 9% of the sample, which has approximately 520,000 distinct CDR3 sequences, 24% seen once. Sequencing was performed on blood. These receptors originate from a woman under 40 with Graves' ophthalmopathy.

This clonotype occurred many times. The gene calls are TRBV7-2 and TRBJ2-5; D gene ambiguous. There are 19 residues in the CDR3. The germline V gene has CDR1 SGHTA and CDR2 FQGNSA. Trimming removed 5 bases from V and 0 bases from J, with 25 bases in between. The CDR3 loop reads CASSPQLLLGTRNQETQYF. DNA of the CDR3: TGTGCCAGCAGCCCCCAACTACTACTCGGCACTCGGAACCAAGAGACCCAGTACTTC.

This chain uses TRBV12-3 or TRBV12-4 with TRBJ2-2; a possible D gene is TRBD2 (6 bases). The CDR3 has 13 amino acids. The CDR3 DNA reads TGTGCGTCGCGTAGCGGTGAGACCGGGGAGCTGTTTTTT. Residues: CASRSGETGELFF.

The V and J genes are TRBV4-1 and TRBJ2-7; no clear D. CDR1 and CDR2 (germline): MGHRA, YSYEKL. There are 14 residues in the CDR3. V lost 1 base and J 7 bases, leaving 14 bases between the germline ends. The CDR3 here is CASSQGLTVGEQYF. Written as DNA, the CDR3 is TGCGCCAGCAGCCAAGGTTTAACTGTTGGAGAGCAGTACTTC.

This clonotype was seen at least ten times. The rearrangement links TRBV28 to TRBJ1-1; 10 bases fit TRBD1. With 6 bases clipped from V and 1 base from J, the junction kept 5 bases outside the gene matches. Germline loops: CDR1 MDHEN, CDR2 SYDVKM. The CDR3 has 15 amino acids. The chain's CDR3 is CASRRQGARNTEAFF. The CDR3 DNA reads as TGTGCCAGCAGACGACAGGGGGCGAGGAACACTGAAGCTTTCTTT.

This clonotype was observed many times. The CDR3 DNA reads as TGTGCCATATCCGGGACAGGGATGAGCAATCAGCCCCAGCATTTT. Translated: CAISGTGMSNQPQHF. The chain joins TRBV10-3 to TRBJ1-5, with 9 bases that match TRBD1. V was clipped by 9 bases and J by 1 base; unmatched bases: 7. Germline CDR1 and CDR2: ENHRY and SYGVKD. The CDR3 sequence is 15 residues long.

This clonotype was detected a few times. The rearrangement links TRBV7-9 to TRBJ2-5, with D maybe TRBD2 (5 bases). Between the trimmed V and J ends, which lost 5 bases and 2 bases, there was a span of 15 bases. The CDR3 length is 15 residues. From germline, CDR1 is SEHNR and CDR2 FQNEAQ (reference sequence). The CDR3 here is CASSPTLRGQETQYF. The CDR3 bases are TGTGCCAGCAGCCCTACACTGAGAGGGCAAGAGACCCAGTACTTC.

The chain has TRBV20-1 and TRBJ2-7; D unresolved. The CDR3 spans 14 residues. The germline V gene has CDR1 DFQATT and CDR2 SNEGSKA (reference sequence). The V end was cut by 0 bases, the J end by 0 bases, with 9 bases between. CDR3 sequence reads: CSARDTAVSYEQYF. CDR3 coding DNA: TGCAGTGCTAGAGATACGGCGGTCTCCTACGAGCAGTACTTC.

This clonotype was detected only a few times. This rearrangement joins TRBV7-9 to TRBJ2-2, with 8 bases aligning to TRBD1. V was pared by 4 bases and J by 4 bases, with 5 bases of the junction left unmatched. CDR3 length: 15 amino acids. Germline V gives CDR1 SEHNR, CDR2 FQNEAQ (reference sequence). This chain's CDR3 is CASSSTGVTTGELFF. CDR3 coding DNA: TGTGCCAGCAGCTCGACAGGGGTGACCACCGGGGAGCTGTTTTTT.

A remark on this clonotype: The germline gene is not matched at one end of the junction; a read error may be the cause. The chain carries TRBV6-2 or TRBV6-3 and TRBJ2-4; possible D gene TRBD1, 6 bases. The CDR3 length is 17 residues. Per germline, CDR1 MNHEY and CDR2 SVGEGT. CDR3 in DNA: TGTGCCAGCAGTTACTCAGACAGGTTCTTCTTGGGGGACATTAAGTACTTC. The encoded protein is CASSYSDRFFLGDIKYF.

This clonotype was seen many times. The chain combines TRBV6-2 or TRBV6-3 with TRBJ2-2, with TRBD2 as a possible D gene (6 bases). In germline, CDR1 is MNHEY, CDR2 SVGEGT. V shed 2 bases and J shed 4 bases, with 23 bases lying between them. CDR3 length: 19 amino acids. The CDR3 DNA follows: TGTGCCAGCAGTTACAGGGCCCCCGGGGGTCCGATTTTCACCGGGGAGCTGTTTTTT. This sequence encodes CASSYRAPGGPIFTGELFF.

The chain carries TRBV12-3 or TRBV12-4 and TRBJ1-1; D call uncertain. With 4 bases removed from V and 4 bases from J, the gap between germline ends came to 10 bases. The CDR3 has 13 amino acids. The CDR3 DNA sequence: TGTGCCAGCAGTTCCCAGAACAGCACTGAAGCTTTCTTT. It yields the protein CASSSQNSTEAFF.

This clonotype was seen at least ten times. This chain connects TRBV11-2 to TRBJ2-1; D is ambiguous. Trimming stripped 1 base from V and 9 bases from J, with 4 bases between. The CDR3 length is 11 residues. Germline V gene sequence: CDR1 SGHAT, CDR2 FQNNGV. In DNA form, the CDR3 reads TGTGCCAGCAGCTTAGGAGTTGAGCAGTTCTTC. This sequence encodes CASSLGVEQFF.

This rearrangement joins TRBV7-2 to TRBJ2-7; D is tentatively TRBD1 or TRBD2 (5 bases each). The germline CDR1 and CDR2 sequences are SGHTA and FQGNSA. V lost 3 bases, J lost 7 bases, and 10 bases lay in between. This CDR3 has 12 residues. The CDR3 here is CASSFRWGEQYF. The CDR3 coding sequence is TGTGCCAGCAGCTTCCGTTGGGGGGAGCAGTACTTC.

This clonotype was seen ten or more times. The V call is TRBV20-1, the J call TRBJ1-2, with a tentative D call TRBD1 (6 bases). The CDR3 has 12 amino acids. The ends were cut back, 5 bases at V and 7 bases at J, with 14 bases in the middle. Per the germline V gene, CDR1 is DFQATT and CDR2 is SNEGSKA (reference sequence). The CDR3: CSAAGAFTGYTF. The CDR3 nucleotides read TGCAGTGCTGCAGGGGCGTTTACTGGCTACACCTTC.

This clonotype was seen repeatedly, ten times or more. The J gene is TRBJ1-2, the V gene TRBV20-1, with D unresolved. The CDR3 spans 13 residues. Germline CDR1 and CDR2: DFQATT and SNEGSKA (reference sequence). Trimming shortened V by 1 base and J by 3 bases, and 9 bases separated the two germline ends. CDR3 DNA sequence: TGCAGTGCTAGAGCGGGCATCTACTATGGCTACACCTTC. The encoded protein is CSARAGIYYGYTF.

This clonotype was seen a handful of times. This rearrangement joins TRBV7-2 to TRBJ2-7; 9 nucleotides agree with TRBD2. Germline V CDR1 and CDR2: SGHTA, FQGNSA. V trimming: 7 bases; J trimming: 7 bases; junction bases outside the gene matches: 8. This CDR3 has 13 residues. CDR3 protein: CASIAAGGREQYF. CDR3 bases: TGTGCCAGCATCGCAGCGGGAGGAAGGGAGCAGTACTTC.

This clonotype came up many times. The chain recombines TRBV18 with TRBJ2-2, with D possibly being TRBD1 (5 bases). Trimming took 0 bases from V and 6 from J, leaving 14 bases between them. There are 16 residues in the CDR3. CDR1 is KGHSH and CDR2 is LQKENI in the germline V gene. CDR3 DNA sequence: TGTGCCAGCTCACCACCATCAGGGCCCTTGGCCGGGGAGCTGTTTTTT. This encodes CASSPPSGPLAGELFF.

The chain carries TRBV13 and TRBJ1-1; 8 nucleotides match TRBD1. V trimming: 2 bases; J trimming: 6 bases; junction bases outside the gene matches: 5. Germline CDR1 is PRHDT and CDR2 is FYEKMQ (reference sequence). This CDR3 comprises 14 residues. CDR3 sequence reads: CASSLREQGAEAFF. Written as DNA, the CDR3 is TGTGCCAGCAGCTTACGGGAACAGGGGGCTGAAGCTTTCTTT.

The rearrangement joins TRBV28 to TRBJ1-5; D might be TRBD1 (5 bases). Germline CDR1 and CDR2: MDHEN and SYDVKM. Trimming cost V 5 bases and J 11 bases, with 22 bases left between them. CDR3 length: 15 amino acids. CDR3 amino acids: CASSTGTLHRAAQHF. CDR3 DNA: TGTGCCAGCAGTACCGGGACGTTACATCGGGCAGCCCAGCATTTT.

This clonotype was recorded many times. This chain joins TRBV28 and TRBJ1-2; 9 bases match TRBD1. V gave up 4 bases and J gave up 4 bases; unmatched junction bases: 16. Germline V CDR1 and CDR2: MDHEN, SYDVKM. This CDR3 has 18 amino acids. The CDR3 reads CASSSRTVDRGWGYGYTF. CDR3 coding DNA: TGTGCCAGCAGTTCCCGGACCGTAGACAGGGGGTGGGGCTATGGCTACACCTTC.

V usage is TRBV18 and J usage is TRBJ1-2; 7 bases agree with TRBD1. The CDR3 has 16 amino acids. Looked up from germline, CDR1 is KGHSH and CDR2 is LQKENI. With V trimmed by 2 bases and J by 3 bases, 9 bases remained unmatched. The CDR3 region has the DNA TGTGCCAGCTCACCATCCTACAGGGGCCTCGACTATGGCTACACCTTC. Its translation: CASSPSYRGLDYGYTF.

J is TRBJ1-5 and V is TRBV9; D unresolved. V gave up 1 base and J gave up 6 bases, with 14 bases separating them. Per germline, CDR1 SGDLS and CDR2 YYNGEE. The CDR3 has 15 residues. CDR3 loop: CASSVTGELGQPQHF. In DNA form, the CDR3 reads TGTGCCAGCAGCGTAACCGGGGAGCTGGGTCAGCCCCAGCATTTT.

The sample holds many counts of this clonotype. The chain links TRBV6-5 to TRBJ2-2; D call uncertain. CDR1 is MNHEY, CDR2 SVGAGI, per germline. The V end was cut by 7 bases, the J end by 0 bases, with 15 bases between. The CDR3 loop spans 16 amino acids. This CDR3 reads CASTSPQAANTGELFF. CDR3 nucleotide sequence: TGTGCCAGCACTTCCCCCCAGGCAGCGAACACCGGGGAGCTGTTTTTT.

This chain joins TRBV6-1 and TRBJ1-1; D is undetermined. V was clipped by 7 bases and J by 3 bases, with 12 bases between them. CDR3 length: 13 amino acids. Germline V CDR1 and CDR2: MNHNS, SASEGT. The CDR3 here is CASKRPEDTEAFF. The CDR3 coding sequence is TGTGCCAGCAAACGGCCAGAGGACACTGAAGCTTTCTTT.